The next 2 T cell receptor beta chains were all read from a single sample in a study of T cells after yellow fever vaccination. TCRdb re-derived calls from the 5' RACE reads in MiXCR, one entry per CDR3 protein. The sample holds more than 120,000 distinct CDR3 sequences; roughly 8.2% are singletons and the top ten take roughly 0.71%. The input for sequencing was CD4+ T cells sorted from PBMCs, taken 5 days after the yellow fever booster vaccination. The receptors originated from a man aged 30-40 years who received the YFV17D yellow fever vaccine.

This clonotype was counted ten times or more. The chain uses TRBV20-1 and TRBJ1-1; no firm D call. Germline V lookup: CDR1 DFQATT, CDR2 SNEGSKA (reference sequence). Trimming cost V 3 bases and J 1 base, with 3 bases left between them. CDR3 length: 11 amino acids. CDR3 DNA sequence: TGCAGTGCTAGGCAGAACACTGAAGCTTTCTTT. Protein product: CSARQNTEAFF.

This chain connects TRBV12-3 or TRBV12-4 to TRBJ2-5, with TRBD2 matching 11 bases. This CDR3 comprises 15 residues. The V and J ends lost 6 bases and 2 bases, in that order; junction bases with no gene match: 5. CDR3: CASRRLAGRQETQYF. In DNA form, the CDR3 reads TGTGCCAGCAGACGACTAGCGGGAAGACAAGAGACCCAGTACTTC.